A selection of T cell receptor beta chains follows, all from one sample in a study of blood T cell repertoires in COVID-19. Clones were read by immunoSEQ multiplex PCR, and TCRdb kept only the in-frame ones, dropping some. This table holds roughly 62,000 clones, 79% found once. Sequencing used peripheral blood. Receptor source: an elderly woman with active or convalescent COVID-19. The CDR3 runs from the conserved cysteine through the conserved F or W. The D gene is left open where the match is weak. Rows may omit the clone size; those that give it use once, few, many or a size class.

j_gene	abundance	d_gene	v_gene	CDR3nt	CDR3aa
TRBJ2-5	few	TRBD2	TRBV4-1	TGCGCCAGCAGCCAAGATCCCGGGCAGGCGGGGGGGTCATCGACCCAGTACTTC	CASSQDPGQAGGSSTQYF
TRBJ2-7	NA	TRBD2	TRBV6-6	TGTGCCAGCAGGCGGGGGGAGGACGGGGAGCAGTACTTC	CASRRGEDGEQYF
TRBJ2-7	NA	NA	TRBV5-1	TGCGCCAGCAGCTTGACGCTCCCCGGGGTGCAGTACTTC	CASSLTLPGVQYF
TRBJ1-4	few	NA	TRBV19	TGTGCCAGTAACGAACAGGGTAGGGCAACTAATGAAAAACTGTTTTTT	CASNEQGRATNEKLFF
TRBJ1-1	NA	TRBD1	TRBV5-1	TGCGCCAGCGACCGGACAGGGGCGAACACTGAAGCTTTCTTT	CASDRTGANTEAFF
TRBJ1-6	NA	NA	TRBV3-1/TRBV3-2	TGTGCCAGCAGCCAAGATAATGGGCCTCCCAGGTCACCCCTCCACTTT	CASSQDNGPPRSPLHF
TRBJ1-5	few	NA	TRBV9	TGTGCCAGCAGCGTAACCGGGGGGAGCAATCAGCCCCAGCATTTT	CASSVTGGSNQPQHF
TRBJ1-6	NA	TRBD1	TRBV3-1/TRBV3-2	TGTGCCAGCAGCCGCCAAGGCCGGACAGGGGCCCCCGATTCACCCCTCCACTTT	CASSRQGRTGAPDSPLHF
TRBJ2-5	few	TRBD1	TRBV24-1	TGTGCCACCACCGTGGCCTTGAAACAGGGGTGTGAAGAGACCCAGTACTTC	CATTVALKQGCEETQYF
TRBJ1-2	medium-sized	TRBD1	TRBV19	TGTGCCAGTGGACAGGGATTTGGCTACACCTTC	CASGQGFGYTF
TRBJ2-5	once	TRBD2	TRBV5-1	TGCGCCAGCAGCTTCCGGACTAGCGGGGCCCAAGAGACCCAGTACTTC	CASSFRTSGAQETQYF
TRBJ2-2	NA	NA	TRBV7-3	TGTGCCAGCAGCTTAGGTACATGGGACATCACCGGGGAGCTGTTTTTT	CASSLGTWDITGELFF
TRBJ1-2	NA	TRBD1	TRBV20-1	TGCAGTGCTAGTCTTCCCTGGGGACAGGAGACACAGGGCGGCTACACCTTC	CSASLPWGQETQGGYTF
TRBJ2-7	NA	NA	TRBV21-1	TGTGCCAGCAGCAATGTCGCAGGATACGAGCAGTACTTC	CASSNVAGYEQYF
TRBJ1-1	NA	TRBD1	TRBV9	TGTGCCAGCAGCGCTCGGACAGGGCAGAACACTGAAGCTTTCTTT	CASSARTGQNTEAFF
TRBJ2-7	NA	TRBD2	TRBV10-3	TGTGCCATCAGTGAGTCGGGTAGCGGGGGCGACGAGCAGTACTTC	CAISESGSGGDEQYF
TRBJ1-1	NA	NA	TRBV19	TGTGCCAGTCTTCAACCCCGCGACAGAATCACTGAAGCTTTCTTT	CASLQPRDRITEAFF
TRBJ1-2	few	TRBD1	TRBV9	TGTGCCAGCAGCGGCGGGACAGGGGGCCTTCGCGGCTATGGCTACACCTTC	CASSGGTGGLRGYGYTF
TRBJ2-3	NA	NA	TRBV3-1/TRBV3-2	TGTGCCAGCAGCCTACAGGGGGGGACCGATACGCAGTATTTT	CASSLQGGTDTQYF
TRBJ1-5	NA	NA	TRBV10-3	TGTGCCATCAGTGCCGGGTTAAGCAATCAGCCCCAGCATTTT	CAISAGLSNQPQHF
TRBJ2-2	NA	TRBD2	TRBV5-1	TGCGCCAGCAGCTTCGGGGGGGCCGGGTCGAACACCGGGGAGCTGTTTTTT	CASSFGGAGSNTGELFF
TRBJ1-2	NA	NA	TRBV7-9	TGTGCCAGCAGCTTGATAGGGGTCGATCCCTTC	CASSLIGVDPF
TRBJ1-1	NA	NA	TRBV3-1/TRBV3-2	TGTGCCAGCAGCCACGAGCGGGCCACTGAAGCTTTCTTT	CASSHERATEAFF
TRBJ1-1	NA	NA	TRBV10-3	TGTGCCATCAGCGCAGAGAACACTGAAGCTTTCTTT	CAISAENTEAFF
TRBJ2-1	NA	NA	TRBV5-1	TGCGCCAGCAGCTTGGGCGGGGAGGACAATGAGCAGTTCTTC	CASSLGGEDNEQFF
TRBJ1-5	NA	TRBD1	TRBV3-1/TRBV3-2	TGTGCCAGCAGCCAAGATGGGACAGGGAGTCAGCCCCAGCATTTT	CASSQDGTGSQPQHF
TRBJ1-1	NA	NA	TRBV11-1	TGTGCCAGCAGCTTTCTTGACAGTCTGAACACTGAAGCTTTCTTT	CASSFLDSLNTEAFF
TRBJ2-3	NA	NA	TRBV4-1	TGCGCCAGCAGCCAACAGGGACTGGCCACAGATACGCAGTATTTT	CASSQQGLATDTQYF
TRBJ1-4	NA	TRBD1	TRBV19	TGTGCCAGTAGTCCGACAGGGGGCCGTGAAAAACTGTTTTTT	CASSPTGGREKLFF
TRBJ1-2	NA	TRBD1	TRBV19	TGTGCCAGTACCCCAGGACAGGGCTATGGCTACACCTTC	CASTPGQGYGYTF
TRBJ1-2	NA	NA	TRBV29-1	TGCAGCGTTGGTGTCTCGGGGAGGTATGGCTACACCTTC	CSVGVSGRYGYTF
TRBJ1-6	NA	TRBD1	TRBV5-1	TGCGCCAGCAGCTTGGAAGGGGGCTATTCACCCCTCCACTTT	CASSLEGGYSPLHF
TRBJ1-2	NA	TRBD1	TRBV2	TGTGCCAGCAGCCCCCGGGGACAGGGCAACTATGGCTACACCTTC	CASSPRGQGNYGYTF
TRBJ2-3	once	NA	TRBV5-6	TGTGCCAGCAGAACCTTCGGCGGGGACACAGATACGCAGTATTTT	CASRTFGGDTDTQYF
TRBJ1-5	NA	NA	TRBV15	TGTGCCACCAGCAGAGGGCTCAGGGATACCAATCAGCCCCAGCATTTT	CATSRGLRDTNQPQHF
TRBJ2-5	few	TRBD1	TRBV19	TGTGCCAGTAGTAGGGACAGGTACGAGACCCAGTACTTC	CASSRDRYETQYF
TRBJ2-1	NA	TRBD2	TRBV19	TGTGCTAGCGGGGGGGGAAATGAGCAGTTCTTC	CASGGGNEQFF
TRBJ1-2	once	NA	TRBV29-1	TGCAGCGCCTGGACAGTGAACTATGGCTACACCTTC	CSAWTVNYGYTF
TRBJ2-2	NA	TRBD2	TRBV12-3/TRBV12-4	TGTGCCAGTGGGGGGGACACCGGGGAGCTGTTTTTT	CASGGDTGELFF
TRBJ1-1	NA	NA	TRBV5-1	TGCGCCAGCAGCTTGAGTGGGGGCAGGAACACTGAAGCTTTCTTT	CASSLSGGRNTEAFF
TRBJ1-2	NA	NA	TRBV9	TGTGCCAGCAGCGTAGGAGCTAACTATGGCTACACCTTC	CASSVGANYGYTF
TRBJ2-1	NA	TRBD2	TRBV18	TGTGCCAGCTCGCCTCCTAGCGGGGGATCCTACAATGAGCAGTTCTTC	CASSPPSGGSYNEQFF
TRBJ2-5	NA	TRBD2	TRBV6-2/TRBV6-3	TGTGCCAGCAGTAGTCGCCTAGCGGGGACTGAGACCCAGTACTTC	CASSSRLAGTETQYF
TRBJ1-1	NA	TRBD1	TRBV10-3	TGTGCCAAAAGACAGGGGACTGACACTGAAGCTTTCTTT	CAKRQGTDTEAFF
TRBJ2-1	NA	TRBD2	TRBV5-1	TGCGCCAGCAGCTTGCTCCCCCCCGGGGGGGCCTACAATGAGCAGTTCTTC	CASSLLPPGGAYNEQFF
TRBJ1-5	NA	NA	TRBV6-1	TGTGCCAGCAGTGAAGCGAGCGTTTATCAGCCCCAGCATTTT	CASSEASVYQPQHF
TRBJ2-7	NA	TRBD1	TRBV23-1	TGCGCCAGCAGTCGCCGGGACAGATCTTACGAGCAGTACTTC	CASSRRDRSYEQYF
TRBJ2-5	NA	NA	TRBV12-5	TGTGCTAGTGGTTTGGGGACAGCTACCCAAGAGACCCAGTACTTC	CASGLGTATQETQYF
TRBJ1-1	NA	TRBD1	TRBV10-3	TGTGCCATCAGTGAGTCGACTCGGGACAGGGGAGAAGCTTTCTTT	CAISESTRDRGEAFF
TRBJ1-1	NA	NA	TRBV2	TGTGCCAGCAGTGAAGCGGCAGGATTCGGTGAAGCTTTCTTT	CASSEAAGFGEAFF
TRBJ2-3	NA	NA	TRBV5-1	TGCGCCAGCAGCGGCGGCCTAGCGACAGATACGCAGTATTTT	CASSGGLATDTQYF
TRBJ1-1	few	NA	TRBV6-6	TGTGCCAGCAGTTATGAGAAAACTGAAGCTTTCTTT	CASSYEKTEAFF
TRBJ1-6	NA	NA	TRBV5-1	TGCGCCACCTCCAGGGACTATAATTCACCCCTCCACTTT	CATSRDYNSPLHF
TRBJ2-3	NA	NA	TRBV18	TGTGCCAGCTCACAATACCGACTAGATACGCAGTATTTT	CASSQYRLDTQYF
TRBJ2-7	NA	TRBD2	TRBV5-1	TGCGCCAGCAGCTTGGGACTAGCCGAAGTTCGCGAGCAGTACTTC	CASSLGLAEVREQYF